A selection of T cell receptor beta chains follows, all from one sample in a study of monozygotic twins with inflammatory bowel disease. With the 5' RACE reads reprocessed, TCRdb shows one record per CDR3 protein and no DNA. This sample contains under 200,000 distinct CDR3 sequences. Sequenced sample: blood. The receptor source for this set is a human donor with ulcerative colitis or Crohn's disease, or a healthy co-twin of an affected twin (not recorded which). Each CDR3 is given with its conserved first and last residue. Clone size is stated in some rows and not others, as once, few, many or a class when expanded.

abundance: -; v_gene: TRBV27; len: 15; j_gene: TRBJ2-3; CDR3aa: CASSLMRFVTDTQYF
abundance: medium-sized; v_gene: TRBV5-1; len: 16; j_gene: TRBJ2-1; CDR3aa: CASSSLAGGSYNEQFF
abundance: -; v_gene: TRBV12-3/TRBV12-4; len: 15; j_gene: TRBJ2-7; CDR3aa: CASSQGTSGRNEQYF
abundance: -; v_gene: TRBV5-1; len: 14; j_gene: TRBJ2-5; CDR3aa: CASSVDGGEETQYF
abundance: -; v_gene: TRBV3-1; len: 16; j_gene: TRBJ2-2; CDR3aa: CASSHLRQGRTGELFF
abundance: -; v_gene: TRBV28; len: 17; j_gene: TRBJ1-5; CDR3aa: CASSLIRTGLSNQPQHF
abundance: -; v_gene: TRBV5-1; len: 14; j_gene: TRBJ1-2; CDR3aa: CASSVDGGYDGYTF
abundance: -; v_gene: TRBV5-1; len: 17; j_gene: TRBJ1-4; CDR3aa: CASSSGGHRAYNEKLFF
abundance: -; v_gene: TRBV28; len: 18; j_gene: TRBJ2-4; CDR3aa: CASSFWGPDGGTKNIQYF
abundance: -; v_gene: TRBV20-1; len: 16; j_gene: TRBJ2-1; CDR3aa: CSARPAGGPLGNEQFF
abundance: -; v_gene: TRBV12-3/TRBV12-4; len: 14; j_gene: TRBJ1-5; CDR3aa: CASRPGTANQPQHF
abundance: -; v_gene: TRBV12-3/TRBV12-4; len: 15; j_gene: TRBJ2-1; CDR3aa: CASSRQAGGYNEQFF
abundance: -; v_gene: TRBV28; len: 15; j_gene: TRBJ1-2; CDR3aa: CASSSGGLSNYGYTF
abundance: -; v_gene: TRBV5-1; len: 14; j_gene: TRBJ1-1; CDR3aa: CASSPMTGNTEAFF
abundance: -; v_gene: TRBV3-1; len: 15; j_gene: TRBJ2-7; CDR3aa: CASSHRVGAGYEQYF
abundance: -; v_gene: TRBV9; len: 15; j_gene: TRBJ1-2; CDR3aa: CASSEPAVASGGYTF
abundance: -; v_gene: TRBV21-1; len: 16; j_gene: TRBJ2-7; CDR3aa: CASSGPYRASSYEQYF
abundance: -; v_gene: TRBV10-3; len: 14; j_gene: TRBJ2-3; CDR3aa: CAISGGRGTDTQYF
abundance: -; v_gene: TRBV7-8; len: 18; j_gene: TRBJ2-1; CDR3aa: CASSSYWGGESAYNEQFF
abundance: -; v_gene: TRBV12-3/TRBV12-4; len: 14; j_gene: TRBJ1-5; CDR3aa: CASSPHRTNQPQHF
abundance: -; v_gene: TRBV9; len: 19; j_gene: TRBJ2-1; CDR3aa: CASSSDPRDREGSYNEQFF
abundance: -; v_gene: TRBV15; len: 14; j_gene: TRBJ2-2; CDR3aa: CATTTSGVTGELFF
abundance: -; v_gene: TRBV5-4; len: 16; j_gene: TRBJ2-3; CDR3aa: CASSLPGLGPLGTQYF
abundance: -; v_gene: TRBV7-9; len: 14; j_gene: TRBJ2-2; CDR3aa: CASSPALNTGELFF
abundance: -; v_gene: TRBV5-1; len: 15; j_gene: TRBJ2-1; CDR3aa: CASSATGTGANEQFF
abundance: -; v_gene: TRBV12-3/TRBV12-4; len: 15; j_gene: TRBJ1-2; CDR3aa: CASTITGQGVGGYTF
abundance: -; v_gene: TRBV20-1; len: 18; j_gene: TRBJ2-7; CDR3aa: CSARDALKASGDSYEQYF
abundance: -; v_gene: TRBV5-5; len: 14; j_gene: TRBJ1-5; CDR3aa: CASSLWGSNQPQHF
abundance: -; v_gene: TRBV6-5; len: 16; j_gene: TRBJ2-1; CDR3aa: CASSYPTSGENNEQFF
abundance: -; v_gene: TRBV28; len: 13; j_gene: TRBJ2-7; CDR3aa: CALRGLYSYEQYF
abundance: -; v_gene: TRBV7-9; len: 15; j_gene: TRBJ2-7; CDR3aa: CASSLYRQGVYEQYF
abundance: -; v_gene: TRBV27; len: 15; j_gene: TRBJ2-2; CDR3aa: CASSLLAGNTGELFF
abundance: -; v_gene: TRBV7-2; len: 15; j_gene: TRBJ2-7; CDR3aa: CASSEGLAVSYEQYF
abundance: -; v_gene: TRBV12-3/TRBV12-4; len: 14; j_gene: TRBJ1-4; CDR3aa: CASGPRTTNEKLFF
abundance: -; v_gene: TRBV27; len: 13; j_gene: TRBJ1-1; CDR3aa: CASALNGHTEAFF
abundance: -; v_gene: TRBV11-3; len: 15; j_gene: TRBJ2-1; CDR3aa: CASSRTSSLWNEQFF
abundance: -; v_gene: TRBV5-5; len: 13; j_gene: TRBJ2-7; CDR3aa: CASMRDTLYEQYF
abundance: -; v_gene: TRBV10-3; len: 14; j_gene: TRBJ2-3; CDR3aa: CATRGYHSTDTQYF
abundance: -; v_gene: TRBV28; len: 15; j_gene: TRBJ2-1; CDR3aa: CASSSLGQGLFEQFF
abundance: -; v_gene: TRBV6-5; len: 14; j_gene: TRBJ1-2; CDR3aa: CASSYETGGNGYTF
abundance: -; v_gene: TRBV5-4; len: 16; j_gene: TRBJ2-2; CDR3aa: CASSLSPASNTGELFF
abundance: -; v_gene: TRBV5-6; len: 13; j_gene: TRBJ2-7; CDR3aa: CASSSLASIEQYF
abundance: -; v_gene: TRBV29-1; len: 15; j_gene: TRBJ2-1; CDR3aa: CSVEAVDRGNNEQFF
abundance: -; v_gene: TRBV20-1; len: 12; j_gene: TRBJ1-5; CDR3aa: CSAGAGRQPQHF
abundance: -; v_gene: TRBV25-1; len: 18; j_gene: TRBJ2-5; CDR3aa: CASSESDRGEYTSETQYF
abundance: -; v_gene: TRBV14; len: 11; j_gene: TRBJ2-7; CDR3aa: CASSIGYEQYF
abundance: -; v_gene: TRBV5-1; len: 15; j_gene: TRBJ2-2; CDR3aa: CASSPEARSTGELFF
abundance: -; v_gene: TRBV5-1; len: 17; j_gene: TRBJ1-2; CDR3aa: CASRVTVTQLANYGYTF